This is a list of T cell receptor beta chains from one sample in a study of regulatory T cells in long-lasting Graves disease. TCRdb itself ran the multiplex PCR reads through MiXCR, one entry per CDR3 protein. Altogether about 540,000 distinct CDR3 sequences are present, roughly 13% being singletons, with the ten largest covering roughly 10%. These same data were also listed under a study on T cells in Graves' hyperthyroidism and ophthalmopathy.

The sample here was peripheral blood mononuclear cells (PBMCs), taken at new diagnosis, from a patient treated with antithyroid drugs. Every receptor here comes from a man aged 30-40 years with Graves disease. CDR3s include the opening cysteine and the closing phenylalanine or tryptophan. Fields, in order: clone size, V gene, J gene, CDR3 protein. Not all rows give a size; the values are once, few, many and, for expanded clones, a class.

many,TRBV10-3,TRBJ1-5,CAISDGTLNQPQHF
-,TRBV6-1,TRBJ2-1,CASSEAGSGKAYNEQFF
many,TRBV27,TRBJ1-5,CASSLRSGYSNQPQHF
-,TRBV15,TRBJ2-2,CATSRVRSLAGNTGELFF
many,TRBV20-1,TRBJ2-7,CSARDGDRGPYEQYF
many,TRBV12-5,TRBJ2-1,CASGLVDYNEQFF
many,TRBV27,TRBJ1-5,CASSRDGQVNQPQHF
many,TRBV27,TRBJ1-2,CASSFLRTGGDGYTF
many,TRBV12-3/TRBV12-4,TRBJ2-7,CASTTAPGLAEQYF
-,TRBV3-1,TRBJ2-5,CASGRQGAKETQYF
many,TRBV20-1,TRBJ2-1,CSATDGTSGYNEQFF
many,TRBV29-1,TRBJ1-4,CSVEDEKLFF
-,TRBV5-1,TRBJ2-3,CASSLALTSGATDTQYF
many,TRBV12-3/TRBV12-4,TRBJ1-5,CASSLNRDQPQHF
many,TRBV11-2,TRBJ2-3,CASSLSGGGTDTQYF
many,TRBV27,TRBJ1-5,CASSPDRDNQPQHF
many,TRBV20-1,TRBJ2-7,CSARSNYEQYF
many,TRBV5-1,TRBJ2-2,CASSFRGQSTGELFF
many,TRBV20-1,TRBJ2-7,CSAMWREGSYEQYF
many,TRBV7-9,TRBJ2-7,CASSAGLAGVAYEQYF
many,TRBV2,TRBJ2-3,CASSDEKSSYTDTQYF
few,TRBV9,TRBJ2-7,CASSVGQGGAEQYF
many,TRBV29-1,TRBJ2-1,CSGRTSGTYNEQFF
many,TRBV27,TRBJ2-1,CASSLGQGANNEQFF
-,TRBV30,TRBJ2-5,CAWSIGQGAETQYF
-,TRBV9,TRBJ1-2,CASSVGQVDGYTF
-,TRBV11-2,TRBJ1-2,CASNPMGGFDGYTF
few,TRBV19,TRBJ1-4,CATRGTGAGEKLFF
many,TRBV5-1,TRBJ1-1,CASSVSSTSGDTEAFF
-,TRBV5-1,TRBJ2-2,CASSLANRGNTGELFF
few,TRBV12-3/TRBV12-4,TRBJ2-1,CASSPGGGDERFF
-,TRBV12-5,TRBJ2-1,CASGPRLHGSYNEQFF
many,TRBV20-1,TRBJ2-4,CSARFLDRAKNIQYF
few,TRBV19,TRBJ2-2,CASRSYGTGTTGELFF
-,TRBV7-8,TRBJ2-6,CASSFLLPGSGANVLTF
many,TRBV6-5,TRBJ1-2,CASSSGQGSTRNYGYTF
-,TRBV2,TRBJ2-5,CASRVRLAGVFQETQYF
many,TRBV7-2,TRBJ1-2,CASSLGGQGGSFTF
many,TRBV5-1,TRBJ2-5,CATGPEGETQYF
many,TRBV29-1,TRBJ2-7,CSVEVLTGGSYEQYF
-,TRBV15,TRBJ2-3,CATSRDPGHSGRVQDTQYF
many,TRBV20-1,TRBJ1-1,CSARMGAEAFF
many,TRBV12-3/TRBV12-4,TRBJ2-5,CASSKIQGYLETQYF
many,TRBV20-1,TRBJ2-7,CSVSGLAQYF
many,TRBV7-2,TRBJ1-5,CASSLTQGRSQPQHF
many,TRBV28,TRBJ2-1,CASRSLAGVQYEQFF
many,TRBV20-1,TRBJ1-5,CSASVGNKDQPQHF
-,TRBV19,TRBJ2-1,CASSPIPGTSYNEQFF